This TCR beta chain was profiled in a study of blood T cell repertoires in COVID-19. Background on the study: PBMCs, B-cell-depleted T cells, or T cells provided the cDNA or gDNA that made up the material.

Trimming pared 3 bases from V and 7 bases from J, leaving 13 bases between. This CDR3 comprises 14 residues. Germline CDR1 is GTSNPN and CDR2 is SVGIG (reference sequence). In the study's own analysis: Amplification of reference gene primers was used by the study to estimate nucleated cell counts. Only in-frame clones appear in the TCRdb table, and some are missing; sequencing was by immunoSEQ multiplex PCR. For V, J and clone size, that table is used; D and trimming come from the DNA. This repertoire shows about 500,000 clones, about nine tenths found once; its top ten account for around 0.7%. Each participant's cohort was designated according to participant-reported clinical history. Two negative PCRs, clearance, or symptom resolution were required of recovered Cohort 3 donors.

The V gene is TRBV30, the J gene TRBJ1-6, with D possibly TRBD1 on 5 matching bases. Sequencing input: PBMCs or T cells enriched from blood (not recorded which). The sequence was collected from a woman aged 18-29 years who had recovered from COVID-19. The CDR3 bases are TGTGCCTGGAGGCGCGGGGGATCAAATTCACCCCTCCACTTT. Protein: CAWRRGGSNSPLHF.